Reported below is one T cell receptor beta chain. The sample originates from a study of T cell changes during pregnancy in multiple sclerosis. The protocol was immunoSEQ multiplex PCR, while the TCRdb copy is restricted to in-frame clones and leaves out a portion. The data show tens of thousands of clones, with over 80% seen just once and more than 0.45% held by the top ten. V lost 6 bases to trimming and J lost 0 bases, with 15 bases between them. The CDR3 has 16 residues. The germline V gene encodes CDR1 MDHEN and CDR2 SYDVKM. The material sequenced was CD4+ T cells from peripheral blood mononuclear cells, taken in the second trimester of pregnancy. The genes are TRBV28 and TRBJ1-3; D is perhaps TRBD1 (5 bases). The source is a female donor with multiple sclerosis, enrolled in a pregnancy study. CDR3 protein: CASRTSGQASGNTIYF. The CDR3 region has the DNA TGTGCCAGCAGGACGTCCGGACAAGCCTCTGGAAACACCATATATTTT. Filled out from reference TRBV28 and TRBJ1-3, the complete variable domain reads DVKVTQSSRYLVKRTGEKVFLECVQDMDHENMFWYRQDPGLGLRLIYFSYDVKMKEKGDIPEGYSVSREKKERFSLILESASTNQTSMYLCASRTSGQASGNTIYFGEGSWLTVV.